Sequencing of this T cell receptor (beta chain) was carried out in a study of control samples from healthy donors and cancer patients. Concerning this clone: Additional DNA sequences in this sample encode the identical CDR3.

Clones were read by immunoSEQ multiplex PCR, and TCRdb kept only the in-frame ones, dropping some. The data show roughly 88,000 clones, 80% to 95% seen once. Germline assignment: CDR1 SGHDT and CDR2 YYEEEE. V lost 1 base, J lost 4 bases, and 6 bases lay in between. The CDR3 contains 13 residues. The clonotype originates from a woman between 25 and 40 years old in good health. The rearrangement uses TRBV5-6 and TRBJ1-5; no definite D call. The sample comprised blood. CDR3: CASSLLGNQPQHF. For the CDR3, the DNA is TGTGCCAGCAGCTTGCTAGGGAATCAGCCCCAGCATTTT.